The 7 T cell receptor beta chains given below trace back to one sample, sequenced in a study of T cell responses to AZD1222 COVID-19 vaccine. TCRdb's table, derived via immunoSEQ multiplex PCR, lists solely in-frame clones and lacks some. The table shows approximately 79,000 clones, with approximately 90% occurring only once. The source was peripheral blood, collected on day 0 of AZD1222 vaccination. The receptors shown here come from an adult in good health.

This sequence joins TRBV5-1 and TRBJ2-1; 8 bases are shared with TRBD2. V lost 0 bases, J lost 4 bases, and 9 bases stayed unmatched. Germline CDR1 SGHRS, CDR2 YFSETQ. The CDR3 runs to 17 residues. CDR3 region: CASSLAIERESYNEQFF. The CDR3, as DNA: TGCGCCAGCAGCTTGGCCATCGAGCGGGAGTCTTACAATGAGCAGTTCTTC.

The J gene is TRBJ2-7, the V gene TRBV19, with 9 bases matching TRBD1. V lost 5 bases and J lost 0; bases outside the gene matches: 2. Per the germline V gene, CDR1 is LNHDA and CDR2 is SQIVND (reference sequence). The CDR3 extends over 14 amino acids. The CDR3 region has the DNA TGTGCCAGTAGTCAACAGGGGGCCTCCTACGAGCAGTACTTC. It is translated as CASSQQGASYEQYF.

CDR3 protein: CASSLAPGFGNTIYF. CDR3 DNA: TGCGCCAGCAGCTTGGCCCCAGGATTTGGAAACACCATATATTTT. The gene calls are TRBV5-1 and TRBJ1-3, with D unresolved. V shed 0 bases and J shed 3 bases, with 10 bases lying between them. This CDR3 comprises 15 residues. Germline V gene data show CDR1 as SGHRS and CDR2 as YFSETQ.

This chain joins TRBV10-3 and TRBJ1-1; maybe TRBD1 (5 bases). The CDR3 sequence is 17 residues long. The germline gives CDR1 ENHRY, CDR2 SYGVKD. Trimming left V 5 bases short and J 1 base short, with 20 bases between. CDR3 in amino acids: CAISPLGDGAWNTEAFF. The DNA for the CDR3 is TGTGCCATCAGTCCCTTGGGGGACGGAGCTTGGAACACTGAAGCTTTCTTT.

This chain connects TRBV5-1 to TRBJ2-1, with 12 bases aligning to TRBD2. This CDR3 region has 17 residues. Looked up from germline, CDR1 is SGHRS and CDR2 is YFSETQ. Germline trimming cut 2 bases from V and 6 bases from J; bases unmatched to any gene: 9. As DNA, the CDR3 is TGCGCCAGCAGCTTCGCTCCCCTAGCGGGGGGGCCCAATGAGCAGTTCTTC. As protein: CASSFAPLAGGPNEQFF.

J is TRBJ1-3 and V is TRBV9; D gene uncertain. The CDR3 consists of 14 residues. The V end lost 2 bases, the J end lost 1 base, and 7 bases lay between the germline ends. Per germline, CDR1 SGDLS and CDR2 YYNGEE. The CDR3 is CASSVEGSGNTIYF. DNA of the CDR3: TGTGCCAGCAGCGTCGAGGGATCTGGAAACACCATATATTTT.

The J gene is TRBJ2-5, the V gene TRBV28, with D possibly TRBD2 on 5 matching bases. CDR1 and CDR2 (germline): MDHEN, SYDVKM. Trimming stripped 4 bases from V and 4 bases from J, with 16 bases between. The CDR3 consists of 15 residues. This CDR3 is CASSSPSGLGETQYF. CDR3 bases: TGTGCCAGCAGTTCTCCGTCGGGGTTAGGAGAGACCCAGTACTTC.